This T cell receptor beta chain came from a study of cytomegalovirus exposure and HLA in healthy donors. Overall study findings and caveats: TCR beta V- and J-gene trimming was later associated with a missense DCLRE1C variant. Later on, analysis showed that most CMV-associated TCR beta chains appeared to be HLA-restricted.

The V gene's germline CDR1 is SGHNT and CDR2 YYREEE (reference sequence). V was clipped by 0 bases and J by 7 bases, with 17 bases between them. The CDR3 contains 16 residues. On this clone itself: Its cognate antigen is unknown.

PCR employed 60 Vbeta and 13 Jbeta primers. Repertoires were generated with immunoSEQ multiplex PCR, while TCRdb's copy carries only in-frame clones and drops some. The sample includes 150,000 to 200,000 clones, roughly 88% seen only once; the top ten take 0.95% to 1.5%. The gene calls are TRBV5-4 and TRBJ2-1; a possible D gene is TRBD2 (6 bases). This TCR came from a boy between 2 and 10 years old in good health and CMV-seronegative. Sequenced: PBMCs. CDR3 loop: CASSLVVGRVGNEQFF. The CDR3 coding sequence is TGTGCCAGCAGCTTGGTCGTCGGGAGAGTCGGGAATGAGCAGTTCTTC.